A single T cell receptor beta chain is shown here with its context. No cognate antigen has been identified for it. No base qualities exist here, and no much larger clone lies one base off it. The intended sense of this specimen's time point label: week 5, during vaccination. Each vaccine dose, consisting of 300 ug of a 20-mer mutant IDH1 peptide in Montanide, was administered subcutaneously with topical imiquimod. Donors had newly diagnosed WHO grade 3 or 4 IDH1-mutant astrocytomas with loss of nuclear ATRX. The samples were drawn from NOA16, a multicentre, single-arm, open-label phase I trial in Germany that tested a mutant IDH1 peptide vaccine in humans for the first time. The DNeasy Blood and Tissue Kit was used to extract genomic DNA from EDTA blood for TCRB sequencing. The method was the immunoSEQ multiplex PCR assay. Following the manufacturer's protocol, the hsTCRB Kit was used to amplify rearranged TCR beta chain sequences. TCRB libraries were sequenced on an Illumina MiSeq. Per the authors' processing: The proprietary platform of the kit vendor was used for demultiplexing, trimming and gene mapping. The clones in this table, taken by TCRdb from immuneACCESS, are in-frame only. Not every clone is retained; where verified, under half of the shortfall comes from an unresolved V gene, and the cause of the rest is unknown. Clone size and V and J calls were adopted from that table, with D and trimming inferred from the DNA. The sample table lists some 51,000 clones, around 80% of them with a count of one. Together, the top ten hold around 4.9% of the sample.

The sample comes from a study of a mutant IDH1 vaccine in newly diagnosed glioma (dated by TCRdb to the early 2020s). About the investigation overall: Across visits V03 through V10, patients got a total of eight vaccinations, given in weeks 1, 3, 5, 7, 11, 15, 19 and 23. Vaccination started 4-6 weeks after radiotherapy alone, or was given together with temozolomide cycles in the groups whose treatment included chemotherapy. Of the 32 patients who were treated, approximately 60% were male and approximately 38% were female, and the mean age was approximately 40 years. Prior to enrollment, patients had been given standard therapy consisting of radiotherapy alone, temozolomide alone, or radiochemotherapy with temozolomide, with the combination given to most patients. Peripheral blood was collected at six visits: V03 (baseline), V05, V07, V10, V12 and V13. Longitudinal TCRB deep sequencing was performed for around 23 treated patients wherever samples were available for exploratory analyses. Paper-wide results and their limitations: Pseudoprogression seemed to be unrelated to changes in the top peripheral T cell clonotypes found by TCRB sequencing. Selection of PBMC samples for TCRB deep sequencing was based on availability. The authors stated that sample limitations prevented analyses of patient blood samples from being reproduced. Across multiple MHC alleles, vaccine-induced immune responses were seen in nearly 95% of patients.

In the germline V gene, CDR1 corresponds to MNHEY and CDR2 to SVGAGI. Cut back by 6 bases and 4 bases, the V and J ends lie 9 bases apart. The CDR3 contains 12 residues, cysteine and phenylalanine counted. Of all the DNA, just the CDR3 is kept, 36 bases in frame from base 1. The sample in question was PBMCs, obtained from a glioma patient whose treatment included an IDH1 peptide vaccine. In this chain, TRBV6-5 is recombined with TRBJ1-1; confidence is insufficient to name the D gene. The clonotype originates from a man aged 45-60 years with glioma. CDR3 region: CASSPAGTEAFF. The DNA is as follows: TGTGCCAGCAGCCCGGCCGGCACTGAAGCTTTCTTT.